The present T cell receptor (beta chain) was sequenced within a study of T cell changes during pregnancy in multiple sclerosis. This CDR3 has 15 residues. With V trimmed by 6 bases and J by 4 bases, 9 bases remained unmatched. CDR1 is KGHSH and CDR2 is LQKENI in the germline V gene. Using immunoSEQ multiplex PCR, the repertoire was profiled, and TCRdb retains in-frame clones only, with some absent. The sample has about 69,000 clones, approximately 91% seen once; the top ten hold 1.4%. Material: peripheral blood, obtained in the third trimester of pregnancy. This clonotype was sampled from a female donor with multiple sclerosis, enrolled in a pregnancy study. The chain couples TRBV18 to TRBJ1-5, with TRBD1 matching over 7 bases. The CDR3 nucleotides are TGTGCCAGCTCGTCCCAACAGGGGTGGAATCAGCCCCAGCATTTT. As protein: CASSSQQGWNQPQHF. The variable domain in full, with the rest retrieved from reference TRBV18 and TRBJ1-5, is NAGVMQNPRHLVRRRGQEARLRCSPMKGHSHVYWYRQLPEEGLKFMVYLQKENIIDESGMPKERFSAEFPKEGPSILRIQQVVRGDSAAYFCASSSQQGWNQPQHFGDGTRLSIL.